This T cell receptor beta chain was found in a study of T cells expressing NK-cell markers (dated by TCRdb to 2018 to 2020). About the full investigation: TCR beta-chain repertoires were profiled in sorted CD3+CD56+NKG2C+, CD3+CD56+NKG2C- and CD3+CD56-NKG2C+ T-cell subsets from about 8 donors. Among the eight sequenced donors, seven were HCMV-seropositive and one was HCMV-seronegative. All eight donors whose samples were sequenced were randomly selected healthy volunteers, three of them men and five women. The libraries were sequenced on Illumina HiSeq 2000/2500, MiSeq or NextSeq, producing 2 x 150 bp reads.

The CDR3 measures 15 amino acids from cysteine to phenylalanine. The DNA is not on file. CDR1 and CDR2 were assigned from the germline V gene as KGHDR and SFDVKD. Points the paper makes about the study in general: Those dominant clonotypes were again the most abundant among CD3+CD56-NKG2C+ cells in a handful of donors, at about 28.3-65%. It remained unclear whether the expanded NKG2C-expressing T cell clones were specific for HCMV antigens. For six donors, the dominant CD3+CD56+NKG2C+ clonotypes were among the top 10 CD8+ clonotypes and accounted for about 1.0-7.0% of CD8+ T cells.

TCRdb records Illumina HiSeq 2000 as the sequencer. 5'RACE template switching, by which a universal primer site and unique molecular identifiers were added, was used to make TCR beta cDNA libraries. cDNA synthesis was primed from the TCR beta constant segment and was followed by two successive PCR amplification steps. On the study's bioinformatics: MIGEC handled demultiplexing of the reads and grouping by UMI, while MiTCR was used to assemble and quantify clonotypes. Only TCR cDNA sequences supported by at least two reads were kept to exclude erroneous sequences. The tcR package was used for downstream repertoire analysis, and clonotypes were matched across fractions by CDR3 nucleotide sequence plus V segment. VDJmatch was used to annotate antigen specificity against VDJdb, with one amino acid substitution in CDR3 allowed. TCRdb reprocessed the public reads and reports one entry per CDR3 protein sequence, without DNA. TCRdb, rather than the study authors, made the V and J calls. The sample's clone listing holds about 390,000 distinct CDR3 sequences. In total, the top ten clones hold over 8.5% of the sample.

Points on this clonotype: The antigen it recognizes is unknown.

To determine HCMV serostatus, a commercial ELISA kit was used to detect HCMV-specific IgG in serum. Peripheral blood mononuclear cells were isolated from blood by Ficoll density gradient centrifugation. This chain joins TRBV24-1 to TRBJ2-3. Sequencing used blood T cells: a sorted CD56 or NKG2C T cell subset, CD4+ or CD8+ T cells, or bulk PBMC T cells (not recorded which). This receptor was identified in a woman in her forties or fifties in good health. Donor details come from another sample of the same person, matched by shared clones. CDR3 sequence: CATSDPVSSTDTQYF.